The clone carrying this T cell receptor (beta chain) was counted a few times. Its target is unknown. These data belong to a study of human T cells and chemical hapten exposure. Study-level findings and limits: The study found expanded TCRs formed significantly more large CDR3 similarity clusters than controls.

Time point in this sample: patch test 1, 2 weeks after DPC sensitization. The sample's treatment: therapeutic diphenylcyclopropenone sensitization with weekly scalp DPC. TCRdb independently ran MiXCR on the RACE reads; one entry per CDR3 protein. This sample yields 100,000 to 150,000 distinct CDR3 sequences, of which roughly an eighth are seen a single time; 0.92% belongs to the top ten. This specimen consisted of whole blood, obtained in connection with sensitization to the hapten diphenylcyclopropenone (DPC). This TCR was recovered from a man aged 18 to 35 with alopecia areata. Some clones in this sample may be carry-over from other donors' samples.

CDR3 protein: CSVVSRSGKNIQYF. For the CDR3, the DNA is TGCAGCGTTGTTTCCCGGTCGGGCAAAAACATTCAGTACTTC. The chain joins TRBV29-1 to TRBJ2-4; the D is unclear. CDR3 size: 14 residues. Germline loops: CDR1 SQVTM, CDR2 ANQGSEA. V was trimmed by 4 bases and J by 3 bases, leaving 13 bases between them.